The rows below give T cell receptor beta chains drawn from one sample of a study of blood T cells in healthy people across ages. TCRdb itself ran the 5' RACE reads through MiXCR, one entry per CDR3 protein. The table has 780,000 or so distinct CDR3 sequences, roughly 25% seen once. These same data were also listed under a study on T cells of mothers and their children.

Sequencing input: blood. The receptors stem from a boy aged 10-17 years in good health. Both conserved end residues are part of each CDR3. The order of the fields is CDR3 length, clone size, D gene, V gene, J gene, CDR3 protein, CDR3 DNA. A D gene is named only where the DNA matches it firmly. Where a row states a size, it is once, few, many or the class of an expanded clone; other rows omit it.

cdr3_length: 14; clone_size: -; d_call: -; v_call: TRBV4-3; j_call: TRBJ2-5; cdr3_aa: CASSQDRTAYVQYF; cdr3_nt: TGCGCCAGCAGCCAAGATAGGACAGCCTACGTGCAGTACTTC
cdr3_length: 16; clone_size: few; d_call: -; v_call: TRBV5-1; j_call: TRBJ1-2; cdr3_aa: CASSSGRLSANYDYTF; cdr3_nt: TGCGCCAGCAGCTCCGGACGGCTTTCTGCTAACTATGACTACACCTTC
cdr3_length: 14; clone_size: few; d_call: -; v_call: TRBV20-1; j_call: TRBJ1-4; cdr3_aa: CSARDRKGEGKLFF; cdr3_nt: TGCAGTGCTAGAGATAGGAAGGGAGAGGGAAAACTGTTTTTT
cdr3_length: 15; clone_size: few; d_call: -; v_call: TRBV5-6; j_call: TRBJ2-1; cdr3_aa: CASRRGGTVYNEQFF; cdr3_nt: TGTGCCAGCAGGCGCGGGGGCACCGTATACAATGAGCAGTTCTTC
cdr3_length: 17; clone_size: few; d_call: -; v_call: TRBV28; j_call: TRBJ1-5; cdr3_aa: CASSPPWGATIDQPQHF; cdr3_nt: TGTGCCAGCAGCCCCCCATGGGGGGCTACGATCGATCAGCCCCAGCATTTT
cdr3_length: 16; clone_size: few; d_call: -; v_call: TRBV20-1; j_call: TRBJ2-2; cdr3_aa: CSARIRKKADTGELFF; cdr3_nt: TGCAGTGCTAGAATACGGAAAAAGGCGGACACCGGGGAGCTGTTTTTT
cdr3_length: 12; clone_size: -; d_call: -; v_call: TRBV29-1; j_call: TRBJ2-1; cdr3_aa: CSVGRTLNEQFF; cdr3_nt: TGCAGCGTTGGAAGGACCCTCAATGAGCAGTTCTTC
cdr3_length: 13; clone_size: few; d_call: TRBD1; v_call: TRBV6-6; j_call: TRBJ1-2; cdr3_aa: CASKSGTGYGYTF; cdr3_nt: TGTGCCAGCAAGAGCGGGACAGGGTATGGCTACACCTTC
cdr3_length: 14; clone_size: few; d_call: -; v_call: TRBV20-1; j_call: TRBJ2-1; cdr3_aa: CSTQPYGSYNEQFF; cdr3_nt: TGCAGTACACAGCCCTATGGCTCCTACAATGAGCAGTTCTTC
cdr3_length: 13; clone_size: many; d_call: TRBD1; v_call: TRBV29-1; j_call: TRBJ1-1; cdr3_aa: CSARTGGNTEAFF; cdr3_nt: TGCAGCGCTAGGACAGGGGGTAACACTGAAGCTTTCTTT
cdr3_length: 14; clone_size: -; d_call: -; v_call: TRBV28; j_call: TRBJ2-3; cdr3_aa: CASTRLRDTDTQYF; cdr3_nt: TGTGCCAGCACCCGGTTAAGGGACACAGATACGCAGTATTTT
cdr3_length: 13; clone_size: -; d_call: -; v_call: TRBV6-5; j_call: TRBJ1-2; cdr3_aa: CASSYVPNYGYTF; cdr3_nt: TGTGCCAGCAGTTATGTACCTAACTATGGCTACACCTTC
cdr3_length: 15; clone_size: few; d_call: -; v_call: TRBV7-2; j_call: TRBJ2-7; cdr3_aa: CASSTGAARGTEQYF; cdr3_nt: TGTGCCAGCAGCACGGGGGCCGCCAGGGGGACCGAGCAGTACTTC
cdr3_length: 15; clone_size: -; d_call: TRBD2; v_call: TRBV7-9; j_call: TRBJ2-1; cdr3_aa: CASSPLSGRAGEQFF; cdr3_nt: TGTGCCAGCAGCCCCCTTAGCGGGAGGGCAGGGGAGCAGTTCTTC
cdr3_length: 16; clone_size: -; d_call: -; v_call: TRBV7-9; j_call: TRBJ1-1; cdr3_aa: CASSLWVGALNTEAFF; cdr3_nt: TGCGCCAGCAGCTTATGGGTTGGGGCTCTGAACACTGAAGCTTTCTTT
cdr3_length: 16; clone_size: -; d_call: TRBD1; v_call: TRBV29-1; j_call: TRBJ2-3; cdr3_aa: CSVVGQGAVRTDTQYF; cdr3_nt: TGCAGCGTGGTTGGACAGGGGGCAGTTCGGACAGATACGCAGTATTTT
cdr3_length: 12; clone_size: few; d_call: -; v_call: TRBV20-1; j_call: TRBJ2-1; cdr3_aa: CSARVSGNEQFF; cdr3_nt: TGCAGTGCTAGAGTGAGCGGTAATGAGCAGTTCTTC
cdr3_length: 16; clone_size: few; d_call: -; v_call: TRBV7-9; j_call: TRBJ1-6; cdr3_aa: CASSLSGAGDNSPLHF; cdr3_nt: TGTGCCAGCAGCTTATCCGGGGCAGGGGATAATTCACCCCTCCACTTT
cdr3_length: 14; clone_size: few; d_call: -; v_call: TRBV6-2/TRBV6-3; j_call: TRBJ2-2; cdr3_aa: CASSYSWGTEELFF; cdr3_nt: TGTGCCAGCAGTTACTCTTGGGGGACGGAGGAGCTGTTTTTT
cdr3_length: 14; clone_size: -; d_call: -; v_call: TRBV7-3; j_call: TRBJ2-1; cdr3_aa: CASSPSIDSTEQFF; cdr3_nt: TGTGCCAGCAGCCCCTCGATCGACTCAACCGAGCAGTTCTTC
cdr3_length: 16; clone_size: once; d_call: -; v_call: TRBV28; j_call: TRBJ2-3; cdr3_aa: CASSSYVPPGTDTQYF; cdr3_nt: TGTGCCAGCAGTTCCTATGTCCCTCCAGGCACAGATACGCAGTATTTT
cdr3_length: 17; clone_size: -; d_call: -; v_call: TRBV11-1; j_call: TRBJ2-1; cdr3_aa: CASSLSPRSSSYNEQFF; cdr3_nt: TGTGCCAGCAGCTTATCCCCGAGAAGTAGCTCCTACAATGAGCAGTTCTTC
cdr3_length: 16; clone_size: -; d_call: TRBD2; v_call: TRBV4-2; j_call: TRBJ2-5; cdr3_aa: CASSQETVGGFETQYF; cdr3_nt: TGTGCCAGCAGCCAAGAAACGGTGGGAGGGTTCGAGACCCAGTACTTC
cdr3_length: 13; clone_size: few; d_call: -; v_call: TRBV18; j_call: TRBJ1-2; cdr3_aa: CASSPPGRDGYTF; cdr3_nt: TGTGCCAGCTCACCACCGGGTCGCGATGGCTACACCTTC
cdr3_length: 16; clone_size: few; d_call: -; v_call: TRBV7-9; j_call: TRBJ1-2; cdr3_aa: CASSPEYRFQDYGYTF; cdr3_nt: TGTGCCAGCAGCCCAGAATACCGGTTTCAGGACTATGGCTACACCTTC
cdr3_length: 12; clone_size: -; d_call: -; v_call: TRBV21-1; j_call: TRBJ2-7; cdr3_aa: CASSKVPGEQYF; cdr3_nt: TGTGCCAGCAGCAAAGTGCCGGGCGAGCAGTACTTC
cdr3_length: 15; clone_size: few; d_call: -; v_call: TRBV5-1; j_call: TRBJ2-5; cdr3_aa: CASSLRQIHQETQYF; cdr3_nt: TGCGCCAGCAGCCTGAGGCAGATCCACCAAGAGACCCAGTACTTC
cdr3_length: 13; clone_size: -; d_call: -; v_call: TRBV29-1; j_call: TRBJ2-7; cdr3_aa: CSALPASDYEQYF; cdr3_nt: TGCAGCGCCCTACCGGCTAGCGACTACGAGCAGTACTTC
cdr3_length: 13; clone_size: -; d_call: TRBD1; v_call: TRBV12-3/TRBV12-4; j_call: TRBJ1-2; cdr3_aa: CASSPTGIGGYTF; cdr3_nt: TGTGCCAGCAGCCCGACAGGGATCGGTGGCTACACCTTC
cdr3_length: 15; clone_size: few; d_call: -; v_call: TRBV3-1; j_call: TRBJ1-4; cdr3_aa: CASSRGAQSDEKLFF; cdr3_nt: TGTGCCAGCAGCAGGGGGGCACAGAGCGATGAAAAACTGTTTTTT
cdr3_length: 15; clone_size: -; d_call: TRBD2; v_call: TRBV29-1; j_call: TRBJ2-1; cdr3_aa: CSVEPAGGPINEQFF; cdr3_nt: TGCAGCGTTGAACCAGCGGGAGGGCCAATAAATGAGCAGTTCTTC
cdr3_length: 13; clone_size: once; d_call: -; v_call: TRBV10-3; j_call: TRBJ1-2; cdr3_aa: CAISESSGYGYTF; cdr3_nt: TGTGCCATCAGTGAGTCTTCTGGGTATGGCTACACCTTC